These 10 T cell receptor beta chains were all obtained from the same sample, sequenced in a study of T-cell reconstitution after alpha-beta-depleted transplantation in children. Construction of the TCRbeta library involved unique molecular identifiers. TCRdb analysed the PCR reads with MiXCR anew, one entry per CDR3 protein. The table includes approximately 85,000 distinct CDR3 sequences, roughly a sixth detected once. Specimen: PBMCs, mostly from graft donor cells, collected 180 days after TCRalphabeta/CD19-depleted stem cell transplant. Receptors originate from a male patient aged 2-15 years who had a stem cell transplant for acute lymphoblastic leukemia, so the T cells may come from the graft donor.

This clonotype was counted a few times. The chain employs TRBV7-2 and TRBJ1-6; D gene unclear. Looked up from germline, CDR1 is SGHTA and CDR2 is FQGNSA. Trimming took off 2 bases at V and 5 bases at J, with 4 bases between the two ends. The CDR3 is 13 residues long. The CDR3 sequence: CASSLQNNSPLHF. The CDR3, as DNA: TGTGCCAGCAGCTTACAAAATAATTCACCCCTCCACTTT.

The J gene is TRBJ2-3, the V gene TRBV12-3 or TRBV12-4; TRBD2 agrees at 8 bases. The CDR3 length is 16 residues. Losses at the gene ends were 5 bases for V and 0 bases for J; bases not matched to a gene: 7. The CDR3 DNA sequence: TGTGCCAGCAGTCCCTCTAGCGGGCCTAGCACAGATACGCAGTATTTT. Protein product: CASSPSSGPSTDTQYF.

This clonotype was seen repeatedly, ten times or more. The genes are TRBV12-3 or TRBV12-4 and TRBJ1-2, with a tentative D call TRBD1 (5 bases). V was clipped by 7 bases and J by 5 bases, with 11 bases between them. This CDR3 spans 12 amino acids. CDR3 sequence (DNA): TGTGCCAGCAAGGGACGGACGTATGGCTACACCTTC. Translated, it gives CASKGRTYGYTF.

The chain combines TRBV7-8 with TRBJ2-3, with D possibly being TRBD1 (6 bases). V lost 8 bases and J 4 bases, leaving 19 bases between the germline ends. The CDR3 totals 15 residues. Germline CDR1 reads SGHVS; CDR2 reads FQNEAQ. The DNA for the CDR3 is TGTGCCAGCGGAACAGGGCTCCTCGGCTCAGATACGCAGTATTTT. Translated, it gives CASGTGLLGSDTQYF.

This clonotype was seen only a few times. The chain has TRBV18 and TRBJ2-7, with 7 bases identical to TRBD2. CDR3 length: 16 residues. V shed 5 bases and J 5 bases; nucleotides not matched to a gene: 15. The germline CDR1 and CDR2 sequences are KGHSH and LQKENI. The CDR3 region has the DNA TGTGCCAGCTCAGCTCTTGAGGGCGGGGGAGCCGACGAGCAGTACTTC. It translates to CASSALEGGGADEQYF.

Ten or more counts support this clonotype. The rearrangement joins TRBV12-3 or TRBV12-4 to TRBJ2-2; 7 positions match TRBD1. The CDR3 totals 18 residues. Germline trimming cut 6 bases from V and 0 bases from J; bases unmatched to any gene: 13. The CDR3, as DNA: TGTGCCAGCAGCCTGGTGCGCTCCGGGACAGCGAACACCGGGGAGCTGTTTTTT. This translates into CASSLVRSGTANTGELFF.

In this sample, this clonotype turned up a few times. The chain recombines TRBV20-1 with TRBJ2-7, with D possibly matching TRBD2 (6 bases). Germline V lookup: CDR1 DFQATT, CDR2 SNEGSKA (reference sequence). V was pared by 3 bases and J by 1 base, with 16 bases between. There are 15 residues in the CDR3. CDR3 region: CSARDPRRESYEQYF. For the CDR3, the DNA is TGCAGTGCTAGGGACCCTCGGCGGGAATCCTACGAGCAGTACTTC.

This chain uses TRBV4-3 with TRBJ1-1; possibly TRBD1 for D (6 bases). V was clipped by 3 bases and J by 5 bases, with 16 bases between them. The CDR3 has 15 amino acids. CDR1 and CDR2 from the germline V gene are LGHNA and YSLEER. The CDR3 spells CASSHTGLGGTEAFF. DNA of the CDR3: TGCGCCAGCAGCCACACAGGGTTAGGGGGAACTGAAGCTTTCTTT.

A few counts support this clonotype. The rearrangement links TRBV20-1 to TRBJ2-1, with 11 bases aligning to TRBD2. Trimming took 3 bases from V and 0 from J; bases not matched to a gene: 7. This CDR3 is built from 17 residues. Germline V lookup: CDR1 DFQATT, CDR2 SNEGSKA (reference sequence). CDR3 sequence reads: CSASTSGGRSSYNEQFF. In DNA form, the CDR3 reads TGCAGTGCTAGTACTAGCGGGGGCCGGAGCTCCTACAATGAGCAGTTCTTC.

This clonotype has a handful of counts. The CDR3 DNA is TGCAGTGCCCCCAACGCAGCAGATACGCAGTATTTT. This translates into CSAPNAADTQYF. V and J are TRBV20-1 and TRBJ2-3, with D unresolved. CDR1 and CDR2 (germline): DFQATT, SNEGSKA (reference sequence). The CDR3 consists of 12 residues. Trimming pared 6 bases from V and 4 bases from J, leaving 11 bases between.